This T cell receptor (beta chain) appears in the sequencing data of a study of CXCR3-negative and CXCR3-positive naive CD8 T cells. UMI-labeled 5' RACE yielded the TRB cDNA libraries. TCRdb reprocessed the 5' RACE reads and reports one entry per CDR3 protein, with no DNA. The sample includes 4,500 to 7,000 distinct CDR3 sequences. The germline V gene encodes CDR1 SQVTM and CDR2 ANQGSEA. CDR3 length: 15 residues. Every CD8+ T cell subset underwent triplicate sorting at a few hundred thousand cells apiece. In terms of frequency, this clonotype is medium-sized. The antigen remains undetermined. Study results and limitations: Researchers reported similar TRBV-TRBJ usage in naive CXCR3-negative and CXCR3-positive cells, though memory differed.

The rearrangement uses TRBV29-1 and TRBJ2-7; TCRdb outputs TRBD1, but without DNA this stays unchecked. The sequencing input was naive CXCR3- CD8+ T cells from blood. Subset specified: CD45RO-CCR7+CD27+CD95- naive CD8+ T cells lacking CXCR3 (TNR3-). This TCR was recovered from a human donor in good health. Some clones in this sample may be carry-over from other donors' samples. CDR3 region: CSVVGEGFGAYEQYF.